This T cell receptor (beta chain) was documented in a study of blood T cell repertoires in COVID-19. Overall study context: The analysed material was cDNA or gDNA that came from T cells, B-cell-depleted T cells, or PBMCs.

CDR1 SEHNR and CDR2 FQNEAQ come from the germline V gene (reference sequence). The CDR3 has 13 amino acids. V was cut by 5 bases and J by 8 bases, with 15 bases left in between. As originally analysed: Amplification of reference gene primers was used by the study to estimate nucleated cell counts. Repertoires were generated with immunoSEQ multiplex PCR, while TCRdb's copy carries only in-frame clones and drops some. V, J and clone size reflect that table, while D and trimming were determined from the DNA. The sample has roughly 180,000 clones; roughly 90% are singletons. Sample: PBMCs or T cells enriched from blood (not recorded which). The rearrangement links TRBV7-9 to TRBJ1-2; D is unresolved. The TCR was taken from a woman in her 30s who had recovered from COVID-19. The CDR3 protein is CASSPPVLGGYTF. CDR3 in DNA: TGTGCCAGCAGCCCCCCGGTCCTAGGAGGCTACACCTTC.